Sequencing of this T cell receptor (beta chain) was carried out in a study of T cell changes during pregnancy in multiple sclerosis. Germline loops: CDR1 SGHVS, CDR2 FQNEAQ. The CDR3 has 14 residues. J was trimmed by 4 bases and V by 1 base; bases with no gene match: 0. Some clones are missing from TCRdb's copy, which holds only in-frame ones; the method was immunoSEQ multiplex PCR. Here the sample spans tens of thousands of clones, 92% being singletons. V and J are TRBV7-8 and TRBJ2-7; 11 bases line up with TRBD1. The clonotype was recovered from a female donor in good health, enrolled as a control in a pregnancy study. The sequencing here drew on peripheral blood, taken in the first trimester of pregnancy. The CDR3 loop reads CASSLGDRGYEQYF. The CDR3 nucleotides read TGTGCCAGCAGCTTAGGGGACAGGGGGTACGAGCAGTACTTC.